Listed here is a single T cell receptor beta chain. Its specificity is not known. The sample originates from a study of CD8 T cells in ankylosing spondylitis. Study-wide points: According to the report, clones linked to the disease were significantly enriched in matched synovial fluid samples taken from ankylosing spondylitis patients. Seven to nine highly homologous variants made up a TCR beta motif that seemed to typify ankylosing spondylitis blood.

TCRdb re-called the 5' RACE reads through MiXCR, storing one row per CDR3 protein. The sample includes 25,000 to 35,000 distinct CDR3 sequences, around 14% of them seen just once. The CDR3 is 15 amino acids. From germline, CDR1 is MDHEN and CDR2 SYDVKM. The V end was cut by 6 bases, the J end by 4 bases, with 15 bases between. Input material: blood. The chain carries TRBV28 and TRBJ2-2; D possibly corresponds to TRBD1 (6 bases). The sequence was collected from a male donor with ankylosing spondylitis or in good health (not recorded which). CDR3 in amino acids: CASRVDSPLTGELFF. The CDR3 nucleotides read TGTGCCAGCAGAGTGGACAGTCCCCTCACCGGGGAGCTGTTTTTT.